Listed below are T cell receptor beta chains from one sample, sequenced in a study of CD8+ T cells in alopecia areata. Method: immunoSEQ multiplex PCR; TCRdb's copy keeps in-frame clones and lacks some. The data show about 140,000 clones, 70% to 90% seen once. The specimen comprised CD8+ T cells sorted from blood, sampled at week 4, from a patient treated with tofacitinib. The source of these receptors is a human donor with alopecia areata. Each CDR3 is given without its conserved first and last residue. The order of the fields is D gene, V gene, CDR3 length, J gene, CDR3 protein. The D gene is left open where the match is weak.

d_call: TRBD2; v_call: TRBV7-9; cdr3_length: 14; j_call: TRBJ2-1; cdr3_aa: ASSSMTSGFRNEQF
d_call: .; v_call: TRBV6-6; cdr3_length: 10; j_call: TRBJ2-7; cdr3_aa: ASGMGGDEQY
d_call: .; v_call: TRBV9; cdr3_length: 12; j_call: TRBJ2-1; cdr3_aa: ASSVGWGINEQF
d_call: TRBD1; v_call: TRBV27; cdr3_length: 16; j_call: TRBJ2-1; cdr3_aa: ASSLSGQGFSSYNEQF
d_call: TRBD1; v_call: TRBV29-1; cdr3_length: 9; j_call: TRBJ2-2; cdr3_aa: SGQGNGELF
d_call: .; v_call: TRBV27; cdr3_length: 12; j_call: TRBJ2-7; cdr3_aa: ASSLDEWGREQY
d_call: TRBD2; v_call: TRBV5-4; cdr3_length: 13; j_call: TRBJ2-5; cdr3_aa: ASSLSGVGDGTQY
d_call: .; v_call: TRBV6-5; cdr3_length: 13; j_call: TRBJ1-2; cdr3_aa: ASSYVLSTADGYT
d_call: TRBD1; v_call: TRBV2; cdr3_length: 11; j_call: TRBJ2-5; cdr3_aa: ASSDGTGETQY
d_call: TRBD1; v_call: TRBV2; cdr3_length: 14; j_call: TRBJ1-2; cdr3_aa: ASSSDLGQASYGYT
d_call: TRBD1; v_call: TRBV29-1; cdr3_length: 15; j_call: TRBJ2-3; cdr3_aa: SVLGDRNKFPTDTQY
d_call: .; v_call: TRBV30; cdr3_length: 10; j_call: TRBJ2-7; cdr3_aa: ASERVSYEQY
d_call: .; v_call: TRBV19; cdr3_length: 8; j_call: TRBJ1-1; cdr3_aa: ASRATEAF
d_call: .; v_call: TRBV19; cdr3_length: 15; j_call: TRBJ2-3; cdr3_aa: ASSARAPGARTDTQY
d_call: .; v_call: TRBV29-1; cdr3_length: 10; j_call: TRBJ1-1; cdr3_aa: SVDSGEAEAF
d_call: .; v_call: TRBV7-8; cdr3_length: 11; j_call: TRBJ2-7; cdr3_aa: ASSVPGPYEQY
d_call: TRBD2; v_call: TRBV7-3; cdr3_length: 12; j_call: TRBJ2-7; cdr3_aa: ASSLVGGPYEQY
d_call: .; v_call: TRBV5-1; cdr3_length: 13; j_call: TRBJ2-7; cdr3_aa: ASSLVMGASYEQY
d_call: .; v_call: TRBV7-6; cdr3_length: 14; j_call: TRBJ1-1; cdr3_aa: ASSLLGSSMNTEAF
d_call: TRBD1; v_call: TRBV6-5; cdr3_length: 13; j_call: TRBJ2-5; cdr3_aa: ASSYRDRVAETQY
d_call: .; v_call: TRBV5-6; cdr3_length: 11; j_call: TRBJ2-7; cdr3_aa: ASSPDSSYEQY
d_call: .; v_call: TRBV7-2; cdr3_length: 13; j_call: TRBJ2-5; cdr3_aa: ASSPTPRNQETQY
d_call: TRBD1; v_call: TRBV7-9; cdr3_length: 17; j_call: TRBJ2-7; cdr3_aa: ASSLAGDREKVIPYEQY
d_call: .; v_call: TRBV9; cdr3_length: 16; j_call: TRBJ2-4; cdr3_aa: ASSVEEDLRVGKNIQY
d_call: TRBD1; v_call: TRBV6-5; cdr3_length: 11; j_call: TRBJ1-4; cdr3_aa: ATGTGGGEKLF
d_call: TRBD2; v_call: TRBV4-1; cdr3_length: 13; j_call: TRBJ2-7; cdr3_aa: ASSLILAGEREQY
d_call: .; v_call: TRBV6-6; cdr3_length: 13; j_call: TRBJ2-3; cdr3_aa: ASSSTWTGTDTQY
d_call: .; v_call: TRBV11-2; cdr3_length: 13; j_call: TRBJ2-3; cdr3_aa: ASSLNGLNTDTQY
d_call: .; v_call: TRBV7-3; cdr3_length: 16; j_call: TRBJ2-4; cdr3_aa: ASSKWPKGAAAKNIQY
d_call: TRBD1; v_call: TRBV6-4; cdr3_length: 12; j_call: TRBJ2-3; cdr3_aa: ASSDGDSSDTQY
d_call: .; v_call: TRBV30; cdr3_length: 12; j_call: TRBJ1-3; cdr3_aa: AWDQGTTGNTIY
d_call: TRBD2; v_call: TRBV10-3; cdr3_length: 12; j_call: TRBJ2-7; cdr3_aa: AISPGLESYEQY
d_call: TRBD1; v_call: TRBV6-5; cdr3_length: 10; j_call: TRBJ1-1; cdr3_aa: ASSGTGGRAF
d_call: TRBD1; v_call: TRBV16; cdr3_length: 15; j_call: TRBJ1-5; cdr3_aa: ASSPPRTGVSNQPQH
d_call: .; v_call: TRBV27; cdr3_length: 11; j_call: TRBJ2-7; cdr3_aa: ASSFSSSYEQY
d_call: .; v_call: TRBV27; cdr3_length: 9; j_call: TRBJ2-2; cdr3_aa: ASTDTGELF
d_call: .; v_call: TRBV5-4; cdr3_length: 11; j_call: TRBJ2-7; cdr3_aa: ASSWDPPGEQY
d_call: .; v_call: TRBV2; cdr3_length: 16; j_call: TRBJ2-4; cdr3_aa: ASSEATWGELAKNIQY
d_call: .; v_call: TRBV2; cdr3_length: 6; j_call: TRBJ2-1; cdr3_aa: ASSDKF
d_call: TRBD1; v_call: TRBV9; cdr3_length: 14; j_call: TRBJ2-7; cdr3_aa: ASSVATGTGIYEQY
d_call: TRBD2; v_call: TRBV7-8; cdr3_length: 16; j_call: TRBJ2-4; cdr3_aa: ASSYPGTSGRAQNIQY
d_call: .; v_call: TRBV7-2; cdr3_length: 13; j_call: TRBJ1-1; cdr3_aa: ASSLHRELNTEAF